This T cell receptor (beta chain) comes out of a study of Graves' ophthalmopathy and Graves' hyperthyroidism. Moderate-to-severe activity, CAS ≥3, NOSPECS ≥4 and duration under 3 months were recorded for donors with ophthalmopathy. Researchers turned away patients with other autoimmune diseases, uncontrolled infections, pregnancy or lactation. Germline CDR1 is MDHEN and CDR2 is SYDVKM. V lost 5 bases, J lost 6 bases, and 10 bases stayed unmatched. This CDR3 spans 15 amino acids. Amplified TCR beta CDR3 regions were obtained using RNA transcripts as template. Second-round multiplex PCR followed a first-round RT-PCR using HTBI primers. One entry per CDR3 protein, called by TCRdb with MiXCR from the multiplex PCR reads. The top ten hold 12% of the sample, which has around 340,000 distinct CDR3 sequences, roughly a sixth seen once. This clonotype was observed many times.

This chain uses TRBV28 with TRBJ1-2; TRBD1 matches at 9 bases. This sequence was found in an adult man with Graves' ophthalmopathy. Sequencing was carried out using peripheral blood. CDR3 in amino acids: CASSPLQRTGDGYTF. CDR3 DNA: TGTGCCAGCAGTCCACTCCAGCGGACAGGGGATGGCTACACCTTC.